This paragraph covers one T cell receptor (beta chain) sequence. Its binding antigen is unknown. Per-base quality was not reported, and no clone a single base away is much larger than it. Patients with a history of autoimmune disease or receiving systemic immunosuppression were excluded from the trial. Peripheral blood for TCR sequencing was drawn from every dose cohort at baseline, at cycle 4 day 1 and at cycle 7 day 1. Samples came from an open-label, multicenter, first-in-human phase I dose-escalation trial of ivuxolimab. Adults with locally advanced or metastatic melanoma, renal cell, hepatocellular, or head and neck squamous cell carcinoma were enrolled in the trial. CD4+ and CD8+ T cells were sorted separately from peripheral blood before TCR sequencing. This sample was taken from a study of OX40 agonist ivuxolimab in advanced cancers. Looking at the study overall: Ivuxolimab was an agonistic, fully human IgG2 monoclonal antibody directed against OX40 (CD134), a costimulatory receptor. Patients were allowed to have had prior anti-PD-1, anti-PD-L1 or anti-CTLA-4 therapy, and roughly 40% of the dose-escalation patients had previously received checkpoint inhibitors. Three dose-escalation patients achieved partial responses, one with hepatocellular carcinoma and two with cutaneous melanoma. In the dose-escalation cohort, approximately 82% of patients were male, and the mean age was about 55 years, with a range of about 20 to 90. The paper covers the monotherapy dose-escalation part of the phase I ivuxolimab trial, which included N of about 50 patients. Of the approximately 50 dose-escalation patients, hepatocellular carcinoma was present in 19, melanoma in approximately 15, renal cell carcinoma in 9 and head and neck cancer in 9. The point of sequencing TCRbeta in the periphery was to test whether ivuxolimab changed TCR sequence diversity and drove clonal T-cell expansion. Intravenous ivuxolimab was administered to patients every 2 weeks at six dose levels: 0.01, 0.1, 0.3, 1.5, 3 and 10 mg/kg.

Study-level results and caveats: At doses of 0.1 to 3.0 mg/kg, clonal expansion of both CD4+ and CD8+ T cells in blood was seen between baseline and week 6. Low levels of normalized T-cell clonal expansion were also shown by some nonresponding patients. In the 0.1-3.0 mg/kg groups, partial responders had among the lowest normalized peripheral clonal expansion, particularly in CD8+ T cells. On average, CD8+ T cells showed more expanded clones than CD4+ T cells after ivuxolimab. Antigen specificity was not determined for the clonally expanded peripheral T cells.

Reading from cysteine to phenylalanine, the CDR3 counts 15 amino acids. Of the read, only the CDR3 DNA is kept; its 45 bases are in frame from base 1. V and J are trimmed by 5 bases and 0 bases, and the gene matches miss 3 bases of the junction. Via the germline V gene, CDR1 is MNHNS and CDR2 SASEGT. Genomic DNA was isolated from the sorted cells so that the TCRbeta CDR3 region could be sequenced. The immunoSEQ Assay was used to sequence the TCRbeta CDR3 regions. TCRdb took over this immuneACCESS table, retaining in-frame rearrangements with V and J assigned. Such tables are incomplete; in checked studies, under half of the missing clones stem from an unresolved V gene, and the remainder is unexplained. The sample profile shows 90,000 to 100,000 clones; around 87% of them were found once. The ten biggest clones cover roughly 0.16% of the sample.

The chain joins TRBV6-1 to TRBJ1-5, and 8 bases in between align with TRBD1. This TCR was sampled from an adult with an advanced solid tumor such as melanoma, head and neck, liver or kidney cancer. The sample was CD4+ or CD8+ T cells sorted from blood, taken in a trial of the OX40 agonist ivuxolimab. The CDR3 corresponds to CASSSGTGSNQPQHF. The DNA is as follows: TGTGCCAGCAGTTCCGGGACAGGTAGCAATCAGCCCCAGCATTTT.